This T cell receptor beta chain was observed in a study of cytomegalovirus exposure and HLA in healthy donors. It was with 60 Vbeta and 13 Jbeta primers that the PCR ran. The data were produced by immunoSEQ multiplex PCR, yet TCRdb's version contains in-frame clones alone and is incomplete. The table has approximately 220,000 clones, roughly 80% seen once. As concerns this clone: Its antigen remains unidentified.

Study-wide results and caveats: Among CMV-associated TCR beta chains, most appeared HLA-restricted in a later analysis.

Trimming took off 0 bases at V and 0 bases at J, with 11 bases between the two ends. CDR1 and CDR2 from the germline V gene are SQVTM and ANQGSEA. The CDR3 is 15 amino acids. The gene calls are TRBV29-1 and TRBJ1-1; unclear D gene. The sequenced material came from PBMCs. This clonotype was obtained from a man aged 25 to 40 in good health and CMV-seronegative. As DNA, the CDR3 is TGCAGCGTTGAAGAGGATGGACTCTTGAACACTGAAGCTTTCTTT. This encodes CSVEEDGLLNTEAFF.